This TCR beta chain comes out of a study of identical twins. Germline CDR1 and CDR2: SGHDN and FVKESK. Trimming took off 1 base at V and 0 bases at J, with 16 bases between the two ends. There are 18 residues in the CDR3. TCRdb reprocessed the 5' RACE reads with MiXCR, giving one entry per CDR3 protein. The repertoire holds 540,000 or so distinct CDR3 sequences, with 20% to 25% as singletons. There are a few counts of this clonotype. These data also featured in a second study, about yellow fever vaccine responses in identical twins.

The TCR originated in a woman younger than 35 in good health. The V call is TRBV14, the J call TRBJ2-1; TRBD2 is a possible D gene (5 bases). The specimen sequenced was CD4+ T cells sorted from blood. DNA for the CDR3: TGTGCCAGCAGCCAAGGTGGCTCCCTTGGGAGCTCCTACAATGAGCAGTTCTTC. The encoded protein is CASSQGGSLGSSYNEQFF.